This T cell receptor (beta chain) was found in a study of post-analysis software for immune sequencing data. Study-wide context: Recorded disease courses covered relapsing-remitting, secondary progressive and progressive-relapsing multiple sclerosis. Some patients had no subtype annotation.

Worth noting for this clonotype: Its specificity is not known.

Unique molecular identifiers were built into the TCR beta cDNA libraries. Each batch of about 1 to 11 million T cells produced 450,000 to 500,000 cDNA molecules. TCRdb called the PCR reads again in MiXCR, with one record for every CDR3 protein. This sample yields approximately 440,000 distinct CDR3 sequences, of which 40% to 55% are seen a single time; around an eighth belongs to the top ten. General observations from the study: Compared against controls, patients with multiple sclerosis displayed significantly lower normalized Chao1 diversity. Compared with controls, patients had more of about 5 TRBV segments, including TRBV5-6, TRBV5-1 and TRBV20-1. By F measure, samples from a shared preparation batch strongly co-clustered.

V lost 5 bases to trimming and J lost 1 base; unmatched junction nucleotides: 6. Germline CDR1 reads PRHDT; CDR2 reads FYEKMQ (reference sequence). This CDR3 is 15 amino acids long. The clonotype comes from a girl aged 10 to 17 with multiple sclerosis. V usage is TRBV13 and J usage is TRBJ1-1, with TRBD1 identical over 8 bases. Sequencing was carried out using blood. DNA of the CDR3: TGTGCCAGCAGCACCGCCGGGACAGGGAACACTGAAGCTTTCTTT. This gives the protein CASSTAGTGNTEAFF.